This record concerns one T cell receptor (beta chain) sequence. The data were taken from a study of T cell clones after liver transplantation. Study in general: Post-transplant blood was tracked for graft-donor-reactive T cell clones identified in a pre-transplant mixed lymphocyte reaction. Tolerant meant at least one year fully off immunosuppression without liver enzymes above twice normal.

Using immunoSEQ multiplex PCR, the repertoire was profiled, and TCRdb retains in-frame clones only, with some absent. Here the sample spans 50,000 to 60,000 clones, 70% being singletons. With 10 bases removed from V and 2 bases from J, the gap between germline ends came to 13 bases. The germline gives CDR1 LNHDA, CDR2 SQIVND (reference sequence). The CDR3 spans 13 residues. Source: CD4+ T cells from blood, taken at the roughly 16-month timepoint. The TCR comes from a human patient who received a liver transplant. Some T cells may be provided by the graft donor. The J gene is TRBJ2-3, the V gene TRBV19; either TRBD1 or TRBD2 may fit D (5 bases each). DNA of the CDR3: TGTGCCACAAGGGACCCCAACACAGATACGCAGTATTTT. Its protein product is CATRDPNTDTQYF.